One and the same sample provided the 23 T cell receptor beta chains below, sequenced in a study of post-analysis software for immune sequencing data. These receptors have no identified antigens. Study-wide results and caveats: When patients were compared with controls, about five TRBV segments were more frequent, TRBV5-6, TRBV5-1 and TRBV20-1 among them.

TCR beta cDNA libraries had unique molecular identifiers. TCRdb called the PCR reads again in MiXCR, with one record for every CDR3 protein. The sample lists fewer than 700,000 distinct CDR3 sequences, roughly 45% occurring once. The sequenced sample was blood. The receptor set was obtained from a girl aged 5 to 17 with multiple sclerosis.

The chain carries TRBV20-1 and TRBJ2-5; 8 bases align to TRBD1. V shed 5 bases and J 3 bases; nucleotides not matched to a gene: 2. Per the germline V gene, CDR1 is DFQATT and CDR2 is SNEGSKA (reference sequence). CDR3 length: 12 amino acids. CDR3 bases: TGCAGTGCTCCGGGACAGGAAGAGACCCAGTACTTC. It specifies CSAPGQEETQYF.

The V and J genes are TRBV4-1 and TRBJ2-3; TRBD2 matches 8 bases. The ends lost 5 bases at V and 4 bases at J; junction bases unmatched: 5. Germline CDR1 MGHRA, CDR2 YSYEKL. This CDR3 is 14 amino acids long. The CDR3 region has the DNA TGCGCCAGCAGCGAACCGGGACTAGCAGATACGCAGTATTTT. Translating it yields CASSEPGLADTQYF.

The CDR3 here is CASRRLPSTDTQYF. CDR3 bases: TGTGCCAGCAGAAGACTTCCTAGCACAGATACGCAGTATTTT. The rearrangement joins TRBV12-3 or TRBV12-4 to TRBJ2-3; no clear D. The CDR3 is made up of 14 amino acids. The V gene lost 6 bases and the J gene lost 0 bases, with 10 bases spanning the gap.

This clonotype was picked up a small number of times. This chain uses TRBV12-3 or TRBV12-4 with TRBJ1-2; D is unresolved. This CDR3 has 14 residues. The V end lost 5 bases, the J end lost 4 bases, and 14 bases lay between the germline ends. In nucleotides, the CDR3 is TGTGCCAGCAGTAGGGATTATTCTAGCTATGGCTACACCTTC. Its translation is CASSRDYSSYGYTF.

In this sample, this clonotype turned up a few times. V and J are TRBV12-3 or TRBV12-4 and TRBJ2-1; no reliable D call. CDR3 length equals 13 residues. The germline V and J ends were trimmed by 7 bases and 0 bases, with 7 bases remaining between them. The CDR3 spells CASTDSSYNEQFF. The CDR3 DNA sequence: TGTGCCAGCACCGATAGCTCCTACAATGAGCAGTTCTTC.

The chain joins TRBV20-1 to TRBJ2-3, with 9 bases identical to TRBD2. This CDR3 spans 14 amino acids. Per germline, CDR1 DFQATT and CDR2 SNEGSKA (reference sequence). V lost 5 bases, J lost 1 base, and 4 bases stayed unmatched. CDR3 loop: CSALSGGRTDTQYF. CDR3 coding DNA: TGCAGTGCTTTGAGCGGGGGGCGCACAGATACGCAGTATTTT.

The V gene is TRBV5-5, the J gene TRBJ2-1; 13 bases line up with TRBD2. The germline gives CDR1 SGHKS, CDR2 YYEKEE (reference sequence). Germline trimming cut 4 bases from V and 9 bases from J; bases unmatched to any gene: 13. The CDR3 runs to 17 residues. The CDR3 is CASSPTTGLAGAAEQFF. DNA of the CDR3: TGTGCCAGCAGCCCAACCACAGGACTAGCGGGAGCCGCTGAGCAGTTCTTC.

The sample holds a few counts of this clonotype. This chain links TRBV6-6 with TRBJ2-1; 8 bases map to TRBD2. Trimming at V came to 10 bases and at J to 7 bases, leaving 18 bases not matched to a gene. CDR1 is MNHNY, CDR2 SVGAGI, per germline (reference sequence). This CDR3 is 16 amino acids long. The CDR3 nucleotides read TGTGCCACCCATCATCGAGGGACTAGGGAGGAGAATGAGCAGTTCTTC. It codes for CATHHRGTREENEQFF.

This clonotype has only one observation. This chain uses TRBV12-3 or TRBV12-4 with TRBJ2-2; 13 nucleotides line up with TRBD2. This CDR3 comprises 17 residues. V lost 6 bases to trimming and J lost 2 bases; unmatched junction nucleotides: 6. CDR3 sequence: CASSRTSGGLNTGELFF. The CDR3 DNA is TGTGCCAGCAGCAGGACTAGCGGGGGCCTCAACACCGGGGAGCTGTTTTTT.

The CDR3: CATSSGWSSYNEQFF. CDR3 bases: TGTGCCACCAGCTCAGGGTGGAGCTCCTACAATGAGCAGTTCTTC. The chain joins TRBV15 to TRBJ2-1, with D tentatively TRBD1 (5 bases). Deletions cut 5 bases from V and 0 bases from J, with 11 bases between. Germline lookup yields CDR1 LNHNV and CDR2 YYDKDF (reference sequence). The CDR3 is made up of 15 amino acids.

The genes are TRBV29-1 and TRBJ2-7; D may correspond to TRBD1 or TRBD2 (5 bases each). The germline V gene encodes CDR1 SQVTM and CDR2 ANQGSEA. V lost 0 bases and J 2 bases, leaving 11 bases between the germline ends. CDR3 length: 14 residues. The CDR3 coding sequence is TGCAGCGTTGAAGATCGGGGCAGAGCCTACGAGCAGTACTTC. Translated: CSVEDRGRAYEQYF.

In its sample, this clonotype was seen a few times. The rearrangement links TRBV29-1 to TRBJ2-1; D remains ambiguous. The germline V and J ends were trimmed by 5 bases and 0 bases, with 8 bases remaining between them. This CDR3 contains 13 residues. CDR1 and CDR2 (germline): SQVTM, ANQGSEA. DNA for the CDR3: TGCAGCGTTTCGACAAGCTCCTACAATGAGCAGTTCTTC. The encoded protein is CSVSTSSYNEQFF.

The rearrangement joins TRBV5-6 to TRBJ2-5; 7 bases agree with TRBD2. The CDR3 consists of 13 residues. CDR1 and CDR2 (germline): SGHDT, YYEEEE. V shed 5 bases, J shed 4 bases, and the junction held 5 bases outside the gene matches. The chain's CDR3 is CASRQTSRETQYF. The CDR3 region has the DNA TGTGCCAGCAGGCAGACTAGCCGAGAGACCCAGTACTTC. Full variable domain (remainder filled in from reference TRBV5-6 and TRBJ2-5): DAGVTQSPTHLIKTRGQQVTLRCSPKSGHDTVSWYQQALGQGPQFIFQYYEEEERQRGNFPDRFSGHQFPNYSSELNVNALLLGDSALYLCASRQTSRETQYFGPGTRLLVL.

The chain carries TRBV20-1 and TRBJ1-4, with 8 bases fitting TRBD1. CDR1 and CDR2 (germline): DFQATT, SNEGSKA (reference sequence). This CDR3 has 14 amino acids. V shed 1 base and J 8 bases; nucleotides not matched to a gene: 6. CDR3 in DNA: TGCAGTGCTAGAGGGACAGGGCAAGACGAAAAACTGTTTTTT. Protein product: CSARGTGQDEKLFF.

The chain joins TRBV29-1 to TRBJ2-3; a possible D gene is TRBD2 (5 bases). Per the germline V gene, CDR1 is SQVTM and CDR2 is ANQGSEA. With 2 bases removed from V and 0 bases from J, the gap between germline ends came to 9 bases. The CDR3 contains 14 residues. The CDR3 DNA reads TGCAGCGTTGAATCGCGGGCTAGCACAGATACGCAGTATTTT. This translates into CSVESRASTDTQYF.

V gene TRBV5-1 combines with J gene TRBJ2-5, with D tentatively TRBD1 (7 bases). TRBJ2-7 explains the end of the DNA better; the J call may be wrong. Germline V gene lookup returns CDR1 SGHRS and CDR2 YFSETQ. The CDR3 runs 13 residues. This CDR3 reads CASSSQGGDEQYF. The CDR3 DNA reads as TGCGCCAGCAGCTCCCAGGGGGGCGACGAGCAGTACTTC.

The chain employs TRBV12-3 or TRBV12-4 and TRBJ2-1; D ambiguous. The CDR3 has 13 amino acids. V lost 1 base, J lost 8 bases, and 9 bases lay in between. This chain's CDR3 is CASSLGHDDEQFF. CDR3 nucleotide sequence: TGTGCCAGCAGTTTAGGCCACGACGATGAGCAGTTCTTC.

The chain employs TRBV20-1 and TRBJ1-5; D uncertain. The CDR3 runs to 13 residues. Germline V CDR1 and CDR2: DFQATT, SNEGSKA (reference sequence). V was cut by 0 bases and J by 5 bases, with 8 bases left in between. This CDR3 reads CSARDYGYQPQHF. The CDR3 coding sequence is TGCAGTGCTAGAGATTACGGGTATCAGCCCCAGCATTTT.

This clonotype was picked up a small number of times. The V call is TRBV20-1, the J call TRBJ1-2; no reliable D call. Germline CDR1 reads DFQATT; CDR2 reads SNEGSKA (reference sequence). V dropped 2 bases and J dropped 0 bases, with 16 bases sitting between them. The CDR3 consists of 16 residues. CDR3 DNA: TGCAGTGCTAGATTACCCGGGTCCTTGGCTAACTATGGCTACACCTTC. It specifies CSARLPGSLANYGYTF.

The chain joins TRBV7-3 to TRBJ1-6; no clear D. The germline V and J ends were trimmed by 1 base and 7 bases, with 11 bases remaining between them. The CDR3 runs to 15 residues. The germline V gene encodes CDR1 SGHTA and CDR2 FQGTGA. CDR3 in amino acids: CASSLNGGGNSPLHF. Written as DNA, the CDR3 is TGTGCCAGCAGCTTAAACGGCGGAGGAAATTCACCCCTCCACTTT.

This chain connects TRBV20-1 to TRBJ1-1, with 7 positions matching TRBD1. The trim removed 7 bases at V and 3 bases at J, leaving 8 bases unmatched. Germline loops: CDR1 DFQATT, CDR2 SNEGSKA (reference sequence). The length of the CDR3 is 13 residues. Written as DNA, the CDR3 is TGCAGTGGCAGCAGGGGGAGGCACACTGAAGCTTTCTTT. This gives the protein CSGSRGRHTEAFF.

The chain is built from TRBV5-1 and TRBJ2-1; possibly TRBD2 for D (7 bases). CDR1 is SGHRS, CDR2 YFSETQ, per germline. This CDR3 has 15 residues. Deletions cut 0 bases from V and 7 bases from J, with 14 bases between. The CDR3, as DNA: TGCGCCAGCAGCTTGGCCGGGGGGCCGGAGAATGAGCAGTTCTTC. Protein: CASSLAGGPENEQFF.

The CDR3 DNA sequence: TGCAGTGCTAGAGATGTGGCGGGGTTAGCAGATACGCAGTATTTT. Protein: CSARDVAGLADTQYF. The rearrangement links TRBV20-1 to TRBJ2-3, with TRBD2 as a possible D gene (6 bases). The germline CDR1 and CDR2 sequences are DFQATT and SNEGSKA (reference sequence). Trimming cost V 0 bases and J 4 bases, with 14 bases left between them. The CDR3 has 15 amino acids.